The present T cell receptor beta chain was sequenced within a study of cytomegalovirus exposure and HLA in healthy donors. The donors were members of the validation cohort, which comprised 90 to 150 subjects and was separate from the first cohort of several hundred subjects. Profiled with immunoSEQ multiplex PCR; TCRdb holds only in-frame clones, not every one. The table shows 130,000 to 150,000 clones, with about nine tenths occurring only once. The CDR3 has 11 residues. CDR1 is SGDLS, CDR2 YYNGEE, per germline. V was clipped by 2 bases and J by 13 bases, with 10 bases between them. The chain is built from TRBV9 and TRBJ2-1, with D maybe TRBD2 (5 bases). This receptor was obtained from a young man in good health and CMV-seropositive. Sequenced input: PBMCs. In DNA form, the CDR3 reads TGTGCCAGCAGCGTTTCCGGGAATCAGTTCTTC. It codes for CASSVSGNQFF.